Sequencing of this T cell receptor beta chain was carried out in a study of cytomegalovirus exposure and HLA in healthy donors. Study details: A preliminary data release comprised roughly 85 million unique TCRs obtained from HLA-typed donors.

The primer mix had 60 Vbeta and 13 Jbeta primers. Method: immunoSEQ multiplex PCR; TCRdb's copy keeps in-frame clones and lacks some. The sample carries about 170,000 clones, roughly 83% recorded once. General study results and limits: The authors judged a highly shared variant cluster likely a sequencing artifact. Presence/absence analysis assumed near-uniform sequencing depth across donors.

Of note for this clone: Its antigen remains unknown.

The sequencing input was PBMCs. The source is a woman aged 45-59 years in good health and CMV-seronegative.

The CDR3 region is CATGGGIYEQYF. The DNA for the CDR3 is TGTGCCACCGGTGGAGGGATCTACGAGCAGTACTTC. J is TRBJ2-7 and V is TRBV27, with D possibly TRBD2 on 6 matching bases. From germline, CDR1 is MNHEY and CDR2 SMNVEV (reference sequence). There are 12 residues in the CDR3. The ends were cut back, 10 bases at V and 3 bases at J, with 13 bases in the middle.